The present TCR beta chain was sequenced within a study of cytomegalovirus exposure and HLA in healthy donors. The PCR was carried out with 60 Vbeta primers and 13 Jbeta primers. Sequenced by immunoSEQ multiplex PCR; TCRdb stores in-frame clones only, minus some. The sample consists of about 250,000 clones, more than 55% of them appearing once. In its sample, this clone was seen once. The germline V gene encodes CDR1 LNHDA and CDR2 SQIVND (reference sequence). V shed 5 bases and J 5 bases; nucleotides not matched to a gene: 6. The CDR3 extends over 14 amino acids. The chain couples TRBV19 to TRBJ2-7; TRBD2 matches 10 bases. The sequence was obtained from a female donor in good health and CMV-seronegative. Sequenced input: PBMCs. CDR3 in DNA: TGTGCCAGTAGTTCTAGCGGGAGAATGGACGAGCAGTACTTC. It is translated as CASSSSGRMDEQYF.